What follows describes a single TCR beta chain. Its target is not known. These data come from a study of cytotoxic CD8 clonotypes in ibrutinib-treated CLL. Points from the study as a whole: The clonality went up when patients responded to ibrutinib and dropped back toward baseline at progression. Public clonotypes (which were uncommon) either contracted or remained stable on treatment. Sustained-remission patients were sampled at different times than progressing patients were.

The CDR3 totals 15 residues. Germline values: CDR1 MDHEN, CDR2 SYDVKM. V was pared by 6 bases and J by 0 bases, with 9 bases between. The protocol was immunoSEQ multiplex PCR, while the TCRdb copy is restricted to in-frame clones and leaves out a portion. The table lists roughly 130,000 clones, 80% to 95% of them singletons. Sequenced here: PBMCs, sampled after 12 months of ibrutinib treatment. This receptor was identified in a human donor with chronic lymphocytic leukemia. This chain connects TRBV28 to TRBJ2-6; D gene uncertain. DNA of the CDR3: TGTGCCAGCAGGGACGCCCGCTCTGGGGCCAACGTCCTGACTTTC. Translated: CASRDARSGANVLTF.